This TCR beta chain was identified during a study of graft-versus-host responses after intestinal transplantation. Turning to the study itself: Among the recipients, all got anti-thymocyte globulin induction and then tacrolimus and steroids for roughly three years.

Produced via immunoSEQ multiplex PCR; TCRdb's table is partial and in-frame only. The data show about 43,000 clones, with roughly 95% seen just once and roughly 1.5% held by the top ten. Trimming stripped 2 bases from V and 8 bases from J, with 6 bases between. Germline CDR1 MNHEY, CDR2 SVGAGI. CDR3 size: 12 residues. The sample consisted of PBMCs, taken about 350 days after intestinal transplant. V gene TRBV6-5 combines with J gene TRBJ2-2, with D possibly TRBD1 on 5 matching bases. The clonotype comes from a human patient who received an intestinal transplant, so some T cells may come from the graft donor. DNA of the CDR3: TGTGCCAGCAGTTACAGGGGTGGGGAGCTGTTTTTT. Its translation: CASSYRGGELFF.